Below are 19 T cell receptor beta chains sequenced from a single sample in a study of human T cells and chemical hapten exposure. Each CDR3 protein is one row after TCRdb ran MiXCR on the RACE reads. The sample has roughly 40,000 distinct CDR3 sequences, 12% seen once. Time point: pre-sensitization, week 0. Treatment given: therapeutic diphenylcyclopropenone sensitization with weekly scalp DPC. Here the sequenced sample was whole blood, taken in connection with sensitization to the hapten diphenylcyclopropenone (DPC). The receptors come from a woman in her thirties with alopecia areata. Some clones in this sample may be carry-over from other donors' samples.

This clonotype came up many times. The V and J genes are TRBV27 and TRBJ1-4; a possible D gene is TRBD1 (6 bases). V lost 8 bases, J lost 10 bases, and 23 bases lay in between. This CDR3 has 15 residues. CDR1 is MNHEY and CDR2 is SMNVEV in the germline V gene (reference sequence). In DNA, the CDR3 is TGTGCCAGCGGAATGTCCGGGACATCCGTTGGAAAACTGTTTTTT. This codes for CASGMSGTSVGKLFF.

Ten or more counts support this clonotype. This chain links TRBV6-2 or TRBV6-3 with TRBJ2-3, with a possible D match to TRBD2 (6 bases). Germline loops: CDR1 MNHEY, CDR2 SVGEGT. This CDR3 comprises 14 residues. V was clipped by 2 bases and J by 3 bases, with 9 bases between them. This CDR3 is CASSYVSGTDTQYF. CDR3 in DNA: TGTGCCAGCAGTTACGTCAGCGGGACAGATACGCAGTATTTT.

The table lists this clonotype with many counts. The CDR3 coding sequence is TGTGCCAGTTCTCAGGAGGGGAGCACTGAAGCTTTCTTT. Translated, it gives CASSQEGSTEAFF. The chain links TRBV2 to TRBJ1-1; possible D gene TRBD1, 5 bases. The CDR3 extends over 13 amino acids. Trimming shortened V by 9 bases and J by 4 bases, and 15 bases separated the two germline ends. The V gene's germline CDR1 is SNHLY and CDR2 FYNNEI.

The chain combines TRBV6-5 with TRBJ1-1; D not certain. The CDR3 length is 11 residues. V gave up 4 bases and J gave up 8 bases, with 8 bases separating them. Germline V gives CDR1 MNHEY, CDR2 SVGAGI. CDR3 amino acids: CASSSGPEAFF. In nucleotides, the CDR3 is TGTGCCAGCAGTTCCGGACCCGAAGCTTTCTTT.

V and J are TRBV2 and TRBJ2-7, with unresolved D. The CDR3 totals 14 residues. From germline, CDR1 is SNHLY and CDR2 FYNNEI. V dropped 8 bases and J dropped 3 bases, with 17 bases sitting between them. Here the CDR3 DNA reads TGTGCCAGCGGGAAGGGCACGGAAGGCTACGAGCAGTACTTC. It specifies CASGKGTEGYEQYF.

This clonotype was detected ten times or more. The chain couples TRBV6-2 or TRBV6-3 to TRBJ2-1, with D hard to call. The ends were cut back, 6 bases at V and 2 bases at J, with 5 bases in the middle. The CDR3 spans 12 residues. Per the germline V gene, CDR1 is MNHEY and CDR2 is SVGEGT. CDR3 protein: CASSQPYNEQFF. The CDR3 nucleotides are TGTGCCAGCAGCCAGCCCTACAATGAGCAGTTCTTC.

The gene calls are TRBV4-3 and TRBJ2-6; no definite D call. This CDR3 has 13 residues. V was pared by 4 bases and J by 9 bases, with 10 bases between. Germline V gives CDR1 LGHNA, CDR2 YSLEER. The CDR3 sequence: CASSPGPLNVLTF. The CDR3 bases are TGCGCCAGCAGCCCGGGTCCCCTCAACGTCCTGACTTTC.

This clonotype was recorded at least ten times. The chain employs TRBV4-3 and TRBJ1-2; tentatively, D is TRBD1 (5 bases). Germline CDR1 and CDR2: LGHNA and YSLEER. The CDR3 spans 14 residues. The V end lost 0 bases, the J end lost 4 bases, and 9 bases lay between the germline ends. In DNA form, the CDR3 reads TGCGCCAGCAGCCAAGACAGGGATAGCTATGGCTACACCTTC. Its translation is CASSQDRDSYGYTF.

The chain joins TRBV6-2 or TRBV6-3 to TRBJ1-2; D is undetermined. The germline CDR1 and CDR2 sequences are MNHEY and SVGEGT. The CDR3 consists of 13 residues. V dropped 0 bases and J dropped 4 bases, with 6 bases sitting between them. CDR3 bases: TGTGCCAGCAGTTACTCCGCCAGCTATGGCTACACCTTC. Its protein product is CASSYSASYGYTF.

The chain uses TRBV20-1 and TRBJ2-7, with TRBD2 as a possible D gene (6 bases). The CDR3 loop spans 13 amino acids. V was cut by 5 bases and J by 2 bases, with 13 bases left in between. In germline, CDR1 is DFQATT, CDR2 SNEGSKA (reference sequence). The CDR3 coding sequence is TGCAGTGCTTCCCCCGGGACTCCCTACGAGCAGTACTTC. This gives the protein CSASPGTPYEQYF.

The chain joins TRBV15 to TRBJ1-4; no clear D. The V end was cut by 6 bases, the J end by 3 bases, with 14 bases between. Per germline, CDR1 LNHNV and CDR2 YYDKDF (reference sequence). The CDR3 runs 15 residues. This chain's CDR3 is CATSRRTASNEKLFF. Here the CDR3 DNA reads TGTGCCACCAGTAGAAGGACGGCCTCTAATGAAAAACTGTTTTTT.

The sample holds many counts of this clonotype. The chain joins TRBV28 to TRBJ2-7, with D tentatively TRBD2 (6 bases). Germline lookup yields CDR1 MDHEN and CDR2 SYDVKM. The ends were cut back, 8 bases at V and 0 bases at J, with 14 bases in the middle. The CDR3 has 14 residues. CDR3 amino acids: CASQRSGLSYEQYF. In DNA form, the CDR3 reads TGTGCCAGCCAGAGAAGCGGGCTCTCCTACGAGCAGTACTTC.

This clonotype was found many times. The chain recombines TRBV6-6 with TRBJ1-6, with D hard to call. Trimming left V 6 bases short and J 4 bases short, with 19 bases between. CDR3 size: 17 residues. CDR1 and CDR2 from the germline V gene are MNHNY and SVGAGI (reference sequence). The CDR3 DNA follows: TGTGCCAGCAGCGGACGTACCTCCAACTCATATAATTCACCCCTCCACTTT. This gives the protein CASSGRTSNSYNSPLHF.

The chain employs TRBV6-2 or TRBV6-3 and TRBJ2-7; 9 bases align to TRBD2. Germline CDR1 is MNHEY and CDR2 is SVGEGT. The CDR3 runs to 15 residues. Unmatched junction bases numbered 5, after V lost 0 bases and J lost 5 bases. The CDR3: CASSYSGGRAHEQYF. CDR3 bases: TGTGCCAGCAGTTACTCAGGCGGGAGGGCCCACGAGCAGTACTTC.

V is TRBV5-4 and J is TRBJ2-1; TRBD2 agrees at 11 bases. Germline-derived CDR1 and CDR2 are SGHNT and YYREEE (reference sequence). The CDR3 is made up of 14 amino acids. The V and J ends lost 5 bases and 10 bases, in that order; junction bases with no gene match: 8. CDR3 nucleotide sequence: TGTGCCAGCAGTTTCGGGACTAGCGGTGAGGAGCAGTTCTTC. Protein sequence: CASSFGTSGEEQFF.

This clonotype was seen a few times. The chain uses TRBV7-9 and TRBJ1-4; 8 bases map to TRBD1. Germline assignment: CDR1 SEHNR and CDR2 FQNEAQ (reference sequence). Trimming removed 5 bases from V and 3 bases from J; junction bases left unmatched: 2. This CDR3 is 14 amino acids long. CDR3 sequence (DNA): TGTGCCAGCAGCCACAGGGGGGCTAATGAAAAACTGTTTTTT. This encodes CASSHRGANEKLFF.

This chain joins TRBV7-9 and TRBJ2-6; the D is unclear. The CDR3 covers 16 residues. Germline values: CDR1 SEHNR, CDR2 FQNEAQ (reference sequence). Trimming removed 11 bases from V and 2 bases from J, with 19 bases in between. The CDR3 loop is CAVDGSLSAGANVLTF. The CDR3, as DNA: TGTGCCGTCGACGGGTCGCTCTCGGCTGGGGCCAACGTCCTGACTTTC.

This clonotype appeared a few times. The rearrangement links TRBV10-3 to TRBJ2-7, with 7 bases that match TRBD1. This CDR3 is built from 15 residues. Germline CDR1 and CDR2: ENHRY and SYGVKD. V was clipped by 0 bases and J by 5 bases; unmatched bases: 7. The CDR3 DNA sequence: TGTGCCATCAGTGAGTCCACGACAGGGAGTCACGAGCAGTACTTC. This gives the protein CAISESTTGSHEQYF.

This chain connects TRBV7-3 to TRBJ1-1; D remains ambiguous. With 2 bases removed from V and 0 bases from J, the gap between germline ends came to 4 bases. The CDR3 covers 13 residues. Germline assignment: CDR1 SGHTA and CDR2 FQGTGA. CDR3 nucleotides: TGTGCCAGCAGCTTATGGATGAACACTGAAGCTTTCTTT. Protein sequence: CASSLWMNTEAFF.